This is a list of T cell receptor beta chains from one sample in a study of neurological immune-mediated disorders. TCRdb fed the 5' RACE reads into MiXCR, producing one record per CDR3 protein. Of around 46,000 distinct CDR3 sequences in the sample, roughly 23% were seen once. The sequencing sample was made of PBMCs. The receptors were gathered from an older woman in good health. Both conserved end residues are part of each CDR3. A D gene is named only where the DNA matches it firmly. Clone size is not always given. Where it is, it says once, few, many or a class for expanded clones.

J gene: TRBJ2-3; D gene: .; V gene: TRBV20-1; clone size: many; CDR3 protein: CSATTGDTTDTQYF; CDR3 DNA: TGCAGTGCTACGACCGGCGACACCACAGATACGCAGTATTTT
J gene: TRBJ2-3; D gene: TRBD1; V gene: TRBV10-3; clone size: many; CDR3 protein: CAITRDRNTDTQYF; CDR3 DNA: TGTGCCATCACCAGGGACAGGAACACAGATACGCAGTATTTT
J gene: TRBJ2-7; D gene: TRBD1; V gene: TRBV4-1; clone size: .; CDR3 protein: CASSQPGTASYEQYF; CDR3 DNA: TGCGCCAGCAGCCAACCCGGGACAGCCTCCTACGAGCAGTACTTC
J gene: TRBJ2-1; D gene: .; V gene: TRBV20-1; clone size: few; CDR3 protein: CSVRPSGKFGEQFF; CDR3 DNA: TGCAGTGTGAGACCCTCGGGAAAGTTCGGGGAGCAGTTCTTC
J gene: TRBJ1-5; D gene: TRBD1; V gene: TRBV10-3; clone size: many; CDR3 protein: CAIRGGTGPNQPQHF; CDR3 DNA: TGTGCCATCAGGGGAGGGACAGGCCCAAATCAGCCCCAGCATTTT
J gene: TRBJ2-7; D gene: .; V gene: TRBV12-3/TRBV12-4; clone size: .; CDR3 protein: CASISIGHYEQYF; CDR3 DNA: TGTGCCAGCATCTCGATAGGGCACTACGAGCAGTACTTC
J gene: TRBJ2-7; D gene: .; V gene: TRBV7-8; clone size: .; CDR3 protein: CASSLNWVGQYF; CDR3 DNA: TGTGCCAGCAGCTTAAATTGGGTTGGGCAGTACTTC
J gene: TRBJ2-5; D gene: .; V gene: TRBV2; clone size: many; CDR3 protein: CASSEDPSSWGTQYF; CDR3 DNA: TGTGCCAGCAGTGAAGACCCATCTTCCTGGGGGACCCAGTACTTC
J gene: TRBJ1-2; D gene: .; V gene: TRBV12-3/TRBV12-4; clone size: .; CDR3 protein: CARSFRGAEGYTF; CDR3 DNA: TGTGCCAGAAGTTTTCGAGGGGCAGAGGGCTACACCTTC
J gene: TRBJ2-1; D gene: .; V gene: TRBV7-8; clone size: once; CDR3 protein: CASTKGGATYNEQFF; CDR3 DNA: TGTGCCAGCACCAAGGGGGGGGCTACCTACAATGAGCAGTTCTTC
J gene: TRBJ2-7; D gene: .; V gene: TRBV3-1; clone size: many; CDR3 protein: CASSPHGGSSSYEQYF; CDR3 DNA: TGTGCCAGCAGCCCCCACGGGGGCTCGAGCTCCTACGAGCAGTACTTC
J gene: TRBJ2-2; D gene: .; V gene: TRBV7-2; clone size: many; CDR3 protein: CASRGTSGSTGELFF; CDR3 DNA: TGTGCCAGCAGGGGGACCAGCGGGTCCACCGGGGAGCTGTTTTTT
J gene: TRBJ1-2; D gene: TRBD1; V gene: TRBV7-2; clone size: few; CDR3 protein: CASSQGAYYGYTF; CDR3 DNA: TGTGCCAGCAGCCAGGGGGCTTACTATGGCTACACCTTC
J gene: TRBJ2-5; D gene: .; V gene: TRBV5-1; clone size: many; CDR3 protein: CATRTNRARETQYF; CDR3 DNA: TGCGCCACCCGGACAAACCGTGCCAGGGAGACCCAGTACTTC
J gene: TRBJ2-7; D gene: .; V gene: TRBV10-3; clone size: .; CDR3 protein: CAISESILHASSYEQYF; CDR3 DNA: TGTGCCATCAGTGAGTCTATTTTGCATGCCAGCTCCTACGAGCAGTACTTC
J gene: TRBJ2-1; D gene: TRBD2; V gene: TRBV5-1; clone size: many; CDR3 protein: CASKAGDAYNEQFF; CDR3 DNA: TGCGCCAGTAAAGCGGGAGATGCCTACAATGAGCAGTTCTTC
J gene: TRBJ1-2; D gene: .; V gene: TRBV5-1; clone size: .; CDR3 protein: CASSLALGDGYTF; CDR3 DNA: TGCGCCAGCAGCTTGGCCCTCGGGGATGGCTACACCTTC
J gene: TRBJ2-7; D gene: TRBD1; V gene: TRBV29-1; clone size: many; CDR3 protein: CSVGTGVSSYEQYF; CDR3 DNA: TGCAGCGTCGGAACAGGGGTTTCCTCCTACGAGCAGTACTTC
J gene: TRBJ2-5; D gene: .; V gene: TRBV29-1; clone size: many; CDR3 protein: CSVRLARMQETQYF; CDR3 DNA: TGCAGCGTTAGGCTAGCGCGGATGCAAGAGACCCAGTACTTC
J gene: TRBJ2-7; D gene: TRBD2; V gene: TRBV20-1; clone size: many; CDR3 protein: CSARDPKAGVTEQYF; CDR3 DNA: TGCAGTGCTAGAGACCCAAAAGCGGGAGTGACCGAGCAGTACTTC
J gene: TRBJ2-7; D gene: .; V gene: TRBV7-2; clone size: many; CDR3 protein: CASSLDGRRGEQYF; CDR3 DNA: TGTGCCAGCAGCTTGGACGGGAGGAGGGGGGAGCAGTACTTC
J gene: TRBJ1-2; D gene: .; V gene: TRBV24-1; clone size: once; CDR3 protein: CATSDLEGGSYGYTF; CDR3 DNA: TGTGCCACCAGTGATTTGGAAGGGGGATCCTATGGCTACACCTTC
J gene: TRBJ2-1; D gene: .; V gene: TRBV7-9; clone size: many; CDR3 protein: CASSPKADNEQFF; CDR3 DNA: TGTGCCAGCAGCCCTAAAGCGGACAATGAGCAGTTCTTC
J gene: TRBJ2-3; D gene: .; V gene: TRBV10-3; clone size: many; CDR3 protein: CAISRSGTDTQYF; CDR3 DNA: TGTGCCATCAGCCGGTCCGGCACAGATACGCAGTATTTT
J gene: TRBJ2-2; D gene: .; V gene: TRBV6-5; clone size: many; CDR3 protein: CASSYGVRRLNTGELFF; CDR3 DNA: TGTGCCAGCAGTTACGGTGTGAGGAGACTGAACACCGGGGAGCTGTTTTTT
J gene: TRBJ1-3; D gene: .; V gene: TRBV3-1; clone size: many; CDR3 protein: CASSQGGAFGNTIYF; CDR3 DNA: TGTGCCAGCAGCCAAGGGGGCGCGTTTGGAAACACCATATATTTT
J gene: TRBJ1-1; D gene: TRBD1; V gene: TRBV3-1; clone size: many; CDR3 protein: CASSLQGIYTEAFF; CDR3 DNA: TGTGCCAGCAGCTTACAGGGGATTTACACTGAAGCTTTCTTT
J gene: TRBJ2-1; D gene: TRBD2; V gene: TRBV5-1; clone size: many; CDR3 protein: CASRSSGSSDEQFF; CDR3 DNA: TGCGCCAGCAGAAGTAGCGGGAGTAGCGATGAGCAGTTCTTC
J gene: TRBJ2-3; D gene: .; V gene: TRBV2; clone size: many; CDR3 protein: CASGDTPRDSTDTQYF; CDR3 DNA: TGTGCCAGCGGGGACACCCCTAGGGATAGCACAGATACGCAGTATTTT
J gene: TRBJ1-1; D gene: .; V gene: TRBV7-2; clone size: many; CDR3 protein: CASSLFDAGTEAFF; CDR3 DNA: TGTGCCAGCAGCTTATTCGACGCGGGGACTGAAGCTTTCTTT
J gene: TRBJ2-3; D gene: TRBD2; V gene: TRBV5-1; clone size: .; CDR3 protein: CASSSGAGTDTQYF; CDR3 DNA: TGCGCCAGCAGCTCAGGAGCGGGGACAGATACGCAGTATTTT
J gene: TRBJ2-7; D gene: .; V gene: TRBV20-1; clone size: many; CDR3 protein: CSARAITGFVDEQYF; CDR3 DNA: TGCAGTGCTAGGGCTATAACTGGGTTTGTCGACGAGCAGTACTTC
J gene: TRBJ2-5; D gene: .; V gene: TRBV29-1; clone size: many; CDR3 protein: CSVERRMETQYF; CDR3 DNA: TGCAGCGTTGAGCGTAGGATGGAGACCCAGTACTTC
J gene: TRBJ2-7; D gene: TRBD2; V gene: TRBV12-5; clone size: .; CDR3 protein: CASGPGLAGVVQYF; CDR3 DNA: TGTGCTAGTGGTCCAGGACTAGCGGGAGTGGTGCAGTACTTC
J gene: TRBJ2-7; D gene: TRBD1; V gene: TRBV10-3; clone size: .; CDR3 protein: CAISEPPGQGVYEQYF; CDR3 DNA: TGTGCCATCAGTGAGCCGCCGGGACAGGGGGTCTACGAGCAGTACTTC
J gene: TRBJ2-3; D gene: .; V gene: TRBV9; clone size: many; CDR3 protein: CASSFEGADTQYF; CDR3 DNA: TGTGCCAGCAGCTTCGAGGGAGCAGATACGCAGTATTTT
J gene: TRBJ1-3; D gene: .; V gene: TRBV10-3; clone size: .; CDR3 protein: CAITEHDYSGNTIYF; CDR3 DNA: TGTGCCATCACGGAACATGATTACTCTGGAAACACCATATATTTT
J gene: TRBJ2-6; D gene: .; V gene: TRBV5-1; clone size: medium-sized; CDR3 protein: CASSLGPGANVLTF; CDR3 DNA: TGCGCCAGCAGCTTGGGTCCTGGGGCCAACGTCCTGACTTTC